This section outlines one T cell receptor beta chain sequence together with its context. One end of the junction does not line up with germline, which may come from a read error. Looked up from germline, CDR1 is LNHDA and CDR2 is SQIVND (reference sequence). The CDR3 length is 13 residues. The data are from a study of T-cell reconstitution after alpha-beta-depleted transplantation in children. The library targeted TCRbeta and was prepared with unique molecular identifiers. Each CDR3 protein is one row after TCRdb ran MiXCR on the PCR reads. The sample records nearly 350,000 distinct CDR3 sequences, about 17% being singletons.

The receptor comes from a male patient aged 2 to 9 who had a stem cell transplant for acute lymphoblastic leukemia, so the T cells may come from the graft donor. This chain joins TRBV19 and TRBJ2-2, with D uncertain. This specimen consisted of PBMCs, mostly from graft donor cells, obtained 360 days after TCRalphabeta/CD19-depleted stem cell transplant. CDR3 nucleotide sequence: TGTGCCAGTAGTATAGGGCCCACCCGGGAGCTGTTTTTT. Protein product: CASSIGPTRELFF.